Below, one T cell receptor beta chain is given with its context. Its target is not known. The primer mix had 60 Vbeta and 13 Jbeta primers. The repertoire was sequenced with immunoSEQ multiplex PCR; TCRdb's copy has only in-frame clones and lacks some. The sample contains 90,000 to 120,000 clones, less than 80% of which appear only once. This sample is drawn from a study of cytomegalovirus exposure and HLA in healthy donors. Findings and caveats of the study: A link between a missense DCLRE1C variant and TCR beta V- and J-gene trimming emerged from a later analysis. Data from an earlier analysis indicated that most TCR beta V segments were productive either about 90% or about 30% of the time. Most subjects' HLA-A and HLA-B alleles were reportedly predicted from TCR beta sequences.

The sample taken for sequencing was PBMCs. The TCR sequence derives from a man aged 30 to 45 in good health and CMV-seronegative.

The CDR3 protein is CSANRGPETQYF. The CDR3 DNA sequence: TGCAGCGCCAACAGGGGGCCAGAGACCCAGTACTTC. V is TRBV29-1 and J is TRBJ2-5, with 9 positions matching TRBD1. Trimming cost V 7 bases and J 4 bases; bases outside gene matches: 4. The CDR3 is 12 residues long. Germline-derived CDR1 and CDR2 are SQVTM and ANQGSEA. The full variable domain, completed using reference TRBV29-1 and TRBJ2-5, is SAVISQKPSRDICQRGTSLTIQCQVDSQVTMMFWYRQQPGQSLTLIATANQGSEATYESGFVIDKFPISRPNLTFSTLTVSNMSPEDSSIYLCSANRGPETQYFGPGTRLLVL.